These T cell receptor beta chains were read from a single sample in a study of blood T cell repertoires in COVID-19. Assay used: immunoSEQ multiplex PCR; TCRdb lists only in-frame clones, some missing. This sample has over 90,000 clones, with roughly 86% found just once. The source material was peripheral blood. These receptors were collected from a human donor in a cohort sampled during active COVID-19. Both conserved end residues are part of each CDR3. A D gene is named only where the DNA matches it firmly. Expanded clones get a size class; other rows say once, few or many, or leave the size out.

CDR3aa,CDR3nt,abundance,v_gene,d_gene,len,j_gene
CASSPREEGYTF,TGTGCCAGCTCACCACGGGAGGAGGGCTACACCTTC,-,TRBV18,-,12,TRBJ1-2
CASSLFLAGGRTGELFF,TGTGCCAGCAGCTTGTTCCTAGCGGGGGGGCGTACCGGGGAGCTGTTTTTT,-,TRBV11-3,TRBD2,17,TRBJ2-2
CASSASGTEYNEQFF,TGCGCCAGCAGCGCCTCCGGGACAGAATACAATGAGCAGTTCTTC,-,TRBV5-1,TRBD1,15,TRBJ2-1
CASSPGQFNNSPLHF,TGTGCCAGCAGCCCTGGACAGTTCAACAATTCACCCCTCCACTTT,-,TRBV7-2,-,15,TRBJ1-6
CASSLGLDTQYF,TGTGCCAGCAGCCTCGGACTAGATACGCAGTATTTT,-,TRBV3-1/TRBV3-2,-,12,TRBJ2-3
CASSLGLSSTDTQYF,TGCGCCAGCAGCTTGGGACTGTCTAGCACAGATACGCAGTATTTT,-,TRBV5-1,-,15,TRBJ2-3
CASSLVRETQYF,TGTGCCAGCAGCTTAGTCAGGGAGACCCAGTACTTC,-,TRBV7-9,-,12,TRBJ2-5
CASSRTGGSNEKLFF,TGTGCCAGCAGCCGTACGGGAGGCTCTAATGAAAAACTGTTTTTT,-,TRBV13,-,15,TRBJ1-4
CASGHERISINYGYTF,TGCGCCAGCGGACACGAGAGGATATCCATTAACTATGGCTACACCTTC,-,TRBV5-1,-,16,TRBJ1-2
CASSQEDFGVAGSEQFF,TGCGCCAGCAGCCAAGAAGATTTCGGCGTGGCAGGCAGTGAGCAGTTCTTC,-,TRBV4-1,-,17,TRBJ2-1
CASSPLAGPNTEAFF,TGTGCCAGCAGCCCATTAGCGGGTCCGAACACTGAAGCTTTCTTT,once,TRBV11-2,-,15,TRBJ1-1
CASSEWGEMVEQFF,TGTGCCAGCAGTGAATGGGGGGAGATGGTTGAGCAGTTCTTC,few,TRBV25-1,-,14,TRBJ2-1
CASDNYRGTEAFF,TGTGCCAGCGACAATTACAGGGGAACTGAAGCTTTCTTT,-,TRBV12-3/TRBV12-4,TRBD1,13,TRBJ1-1
CAWFQGPSSYNSPLHF,TGTGCCTGGTTCCAGGGGCCGAGCTCCTATAATTCACCCCTCCACTTT,-,TRBV30,-,16,TRBJ1-6
CASSLNPLVARADTQYF,TGTGCCAGCAGCTTAAATCCCCTAGTAGCGCGAGCAGATACGCAGTATTTT,-,TRBV7-3,-,17,TRBJ2-3
CASSPKGLLAGTSYEQYF,TGTGCCAGCTCACCCAAGGGCCTATTAGCGGGGACTTCCTACGAGCAGTACTTC,-,TRBV18,TRBD2,18,TRBJ2-7
CARNGLLSGNTIYF,TGTGCCAGAAATGGTCTACTCTCTGGAAACACCATATATTTT,-,TRBV5-8,-,14,TRBJ1-3
CASSLGQVEVGEQYF,TGCGCCAGCAGCTTGGGACAGGTGGAGGTTGGGGAGCAGTACTTC,-,TRBV5-1,-,15,TRBJ2-7
CASSLEGARTEAFF,TGTGCCAGCAGCTTAGAGGGGGCAAGGACTGAAGCTTTCTTT,-,TRBV5-5,TRBD1,14,TRBJ1-1
CASSGTDSGATEAFF,TGTGCCAGCAGCGGGACAGACAGTGGGGCCACTGAAGCTTTCTTT,-,TRBV9,-,15,TRBJ1-1
CASSLASGGAYEQYF,TGTGCCAGCAGCTTAGCTAGCGGGGGTGCCTACGAGCAGTACTTC,-,TRBV7-9,TRBD2,15,TRBJ2-7
CASSEIPGQRSPLHF,TGTGCCAGCAGTGAAATTCCAGGGCAACGGTCACCCCTCCACTTT,-,TRBV6-1,-,15,TRBJ1-6
CASSLALSGGAVEQFF,TGTGCCAGCAGCTTAGCGCTCAGCGGGGGGGCCGTCGAGCAGTTCTTC,-,TRBV7-2,TRBD2,16,TRBJ2-1
CASSPITGTGAYEQYF,TGCGCCAGCAGTCCGATAACCGGGACAGGGGCCTACGAGCAGTACTTC,-,TRBV5-1,TRBD1,16,TRBJ2-7
CASSYLGGGLNQPQHF,TGTGCCAGCAGTTACTTAGGGGGGGGGCTCAATCAGCCCCAGCATTTT,-,TRBV6-6,-,16,TRBJ1-5
CASSDVGGTDNEQFF,TGTGCCAGCAGTGACGTGGGGGGGACGGACAATGAGCAGTTCTTC,-,TRBV6-4,TRBD2,15,TRBJ2-1
CASSSQTGGHLGDYTF,TGTGCCAGCAGCTCACAAACAGGTGGACACCTGGGTGACTACACCTTC,-,TRBV7-3,-,16,TRBJ1-2
CASSAEPGQGAFSGYTF,TGCGCCAGCAGCGCAGAGCCGGGACAGGGGGCATTCTCTGGCTACACCTTC,-,TRBV5-1,TRBD1,17,TRBJ1-2
CASSQSVNPGSNQPQHF,TGCGCCAGCAGCCAATCCGTGAACCCCGGTAGCAATCAGCCCCAGCATTTT,medium-sized,TRBV4-1,-,17,TRBJ1-5
CASTPQTYAGNTIYF,TGTGCCAGTACCCCGCAGACATATGCTGGAAACACCATATATTTT,-,TRBV19,-,15,TRBJ1-3
CASSVKGQVPGYTF,TGCGCCAGCAGTGTCAAGGGACAGGTTCCTGGCTACACCTTC,few,TRBV10-1,TRBD1,14,TRBJ1-2
CASIAHGNTIYF,TGTGCCAGCATCGCACACGGAAACACCATATATTTT,-,TRBV2,-,12,TRBJ1-3
CASSRPKHGLGLQETQYF,TGTGCCAGCAGCCGGCCAAAACACGGTTTAGGACTCCAAGAGACCCAGTACTTC,-,TRBV7-6,-,18,TRBJ2-5
CASSLYVGRGQETQYF,TGTGCCAGCAGCTTATATGTTGGTAGGGGGCAGGAGACCCAGTACTTC,-,TRBV7-9,TRBD1,16,TRBJ2-5
CASSLATPYTDTQYF,TGTGCCAGCAGTCTAGCGACGCCTTACACAGATACGCAGTATTTT,-,TRBV11-2,-,15,TRBJ2-3
CASSRTASYGYTF,TGTGCCAGCAGTCGGACAGCCTCCTATGGCTACACCTTC,-,TRBV27,-,13,TRBJ1-2
CASSFEWGGAYF,TGTGCCAGCAGTTTCGAGTGGGGCGGGGCGTACTTC,-,TRBV5-4,-,12,TRBJ2-7
CASSGGGQVYYGQPQHF,TGTGCCAGCAGTGGGGGGGGACAGGTTTACTATGGGCAGCCCCAGCATTTT,few,TRBV2,TRBD1,17,TRBJ1-5
CASTKQRNTEAFF,TGTGCCAGCACCAAACAGAGGAACACTGAAGCTTTCTTT,-,TRBV12-3/TRBV12-4,-,13,TRBJ1-1
CASSPGLTEEAFF,TGTGCCAGCTCACCAGGTTTGACAGAAGAAGCTTTCTTT,-,TRBV18,-,13,TRBJ1-1
CASSSMVQLDQPQHF,TGTGCCAGTAGTTCCATGGTCCAGTTGGATCAGCCCCAGCATTTT,-,TRBV19,-,15,TRBJ1-5
CASSEGVGRGTYNEQFF,TGCGCCAGCAGTGAGGGGGTGGGCAGGGGTACCTACAATGAGCAGTTCTTC,-,TRBV10-1,-,17,TRBJ2-1
CASRPTGNTEAFF,TGTGCCAGCAGGCCGACGGGGAACACTGAAGCTTTCTTT,-,TRBV12-3/TRBV12-4,-,13,TRBJ1-1
CSASSGASTGELFF,TGCAGTGCTAGTAGCGGGGCCAGCACCGGGGAGCTGTTTTTT,-,TRBV20-1,TRBD2,14,TRBJ2-2
CASSLGLAGAGTDTQYF,TGTGCCAGCAGCTTAGGGTTGGCGGGGGCGGGCACAGATACGCAGTATTTT,-,TRBV11-3,-,17,TRBJ2-3
CSATDDSSGANVLTF,TGCAGTGCTACTGATGACAGCTCTGGGGCCAACGTCCTGACTTTC,-,TRBV20-1,-,15,TRBJ2-6
CASSLDSTYGYTF,TGTGCCAGCAGTCTAGACAGCACCTATGGCTACACCTTC,-,TRBV27,-,13,TRBJ1-2
CASSSVLSGEHF,TGTGCCAGCAGTTCAGTCCTGTCCGGAGAGCATTTT,-,TRBV12-3/TRBV12-4,-,12,TRBJ1-5
CASSQEWQGVAPLHF,TGTGCCAGCAGCCAAGAATGGCAGGGGGTCGCACCCCTCCACTTT,-,TRBV4-2,TRBD1,15,TRBJ1-6
CASSQGIGGNTEAFF,TGCGCCAGCAGCCAAGGAATTGGCGGGAACACTGAAGCTTTCTTT,-,TRBV4-3,-,15,TRBJ1-1
CASNRGWSGELFF,TGTGCCAGCAACAGGGGTTGGTCCGGGGAGCTGTTTTTT,-,TRBV7-9,TRBD1,13,TRBJ2-2
CASSEGGSHSPLHF,TGTGCCAGCAGTGAAGGAGGATCCCATTCACCCCTCCACTTT,-,TRBV2,-,14,TRBJ1-6
CASSVDQQRGGRVDTQYF,TGTGCCAGCAGCGTAGACCAACAGCGGGGGGGCCGTGTAGATACGCAGTATTTT,-,TRBV9,TRBD2,18,TRBJ2-3
CASSRLAGQETQYF,TGTGCCAGCAGCCGACTAGCGGGGCAAGAGACCCAGTACTTC,-,TRBV7-9,TRBD2,14,TRBJ2-5
CSVIAGNTGELFF,TGCAGCGTTATCGCGGGGAACACCGGGGAGCTGTTTTTT,-,TRBV29-1,-,13,TRBJ2-2
CASVGSGMNTEAFF,TGTGCCAGCGTTGGCTCAGGGATGAACACTGAAGCTTTCTTT,-,TRBV25-1,-,14,TRBJ1-1
CASSLRLIGQADTQYF,TGTGCCAGCAGCTTGAGATTGATAGGACAGGCCGATACGCAGTATTTT,once,TRBV7-2,TRBD1,16,TRBJ2-3
CASSLNSGGYNEQFF,TGTGCCAGCAGCTTAAATTCGGGGGGCTACAATGAGCAGTTCTTC,-,TRBV7-3,TRBD2,15,TRBJ2-1
CSANAGEKLFF,TGCAGTGCCAACGCAGGGGAAAAACTGTTTTTT,once,TRBV20-1,-,11,TRBJ1-4